This T cell receptor beta chain was observed in a study of blood T cells in healthy people across ages. Study conclusions and caveats: Long-lived donors had more naive CD4+ cells and higher diversity than aged donors.

The germline V gene encodes CDR1 MDHEN and CDR2 SYDVKM. This CDR3 is built from 14 residues. Trimming removed 5 bases from V and 4 bases from J, with 15 bases in between. This clonotype occurred a few times. Its antigen is not identified. A second PCR, run for roughly 7 to 11 cycles, used a sample-barcoded 5' primer plus a J-beta primer mix. TCRdb reprocessed the 5' RACE reads via MiXCR and lists one record per CDR3 protein. The table has approximately 770,000 distinct CDR3 sequences, roughly 64% seen once; the top ten hold 22%. The chain has TRBV28 and TRBJ2-7; D is possibly TRBD1 (5 bases). The sequenced material came from blood. The sequence came from a man in his thirties or forties in good health. As DNA, the CDR3 is TGTGCCAGCAGTGTCTTCTCAGGGTCATACGAGCAGTACTTC. Translated, it gives CASSVFSGSYEQYF.